These 29 T cell receptor beta chains were sequenced from one sample in a study of cytomegalovirus exposure and HLA in healthy donors. The PCR had 60 Vbeta and 13 Jbeta primers. Using immunoSEQ multiplex PCR, the repertoire was profiled, and TCRdb retains in-frame clones only, with some absent. The sample comprises about 150,000 clones, around 57% of which are singletons, and approximately 1.7% rests with the top ten. The sample taken for sequencing was PBMCs. These receptors were obtained from a male donor in good health and CMV-seronegative.

The rearrangement uses TRBV27 and TRBJ2-7, with D possibly being TRBD2 (6 bases). The germline V gene encodes CDR1 MNHEY and CDR2 SMNVEV (reference sequence). V lost 7 bases, J lost 2 bases, and 18 bases lay in between. The CDR3 is 15 amino acids. CDR3 protein: CASTMQAGSAYEQYF. The CDR3 nucleotides are TGTGCCAGCACCATGCAAGCGGGTTCAGCCTACGAGCAGTACTTC.

This clone was seen only a few times. CDR3 region: CASSVSGGNTNTGELFF. The CDR3 region has the DNA TGTGCCAGCAGCGTATCCGGGGGTAATACGAACACCGGGGAGCTGTTTTTT. V usage is TRBV9 and J usage is TRBJ2-2; possible D gene TRBD2, 6 bases. Germline V CDR1 and CDR2: SGDLS, YYNGEE. This CDR3 comprises 17 residues. With 1 base removed from V and 0 bases from J, the gap between germline ends came to 13 bases.

This rearrangement joins TRBV10-1 to TRBJ2-1; no definite D call. CDR3 length: 16 residues. Trimming removed 0 bases from V and 4 bases from J, with 13 bases in between. Germline lookup yields CDR1 WNHNN and CDR2 SYGVQD (reference sequence). CDR3: CASSESGRRRYNEQFF. DNA of the CDR3: TGCGCCAGCAGTGAGTCTGGCAGGCGAAGGTACAATGAGCAGTTCTTC.

The rearrangement joins TRBV4-3 to TRBJ1-6; possible D gene TRBD1, 5 bases. V was cut by 0 bases and J by 10 bases, with 16 bases left in between. Germline CDR1 and CDR2: LGHNA and YSLEER. This CDR3 has 16 amino acids. The CDR3 DNA is TGCGCCAGCAGCCAAGATTTCCCGGGTAGGGGCTCACCCCTCCACTTT. It yields the protein CASSQDFPGRGSPLHF.

This rearrangement joins TRBV7-2 to TRBJ1-3; no reliable D call. Trimming shortened V by 1 base and J by 10 bases, and 17 bases separated the two germline ends. CDR3 size: 15 residues. CDR1 and CDR2 from the germline V gene are SGHTA and FQGNSA. The DNA for the CDR3 is TGTGCCAGCAGCTTAGAAGGAAACCCTCTGAGGACCATATATTTT. Its translation is CASSLEGNPLRTIYF.

The J gene is TRBJ1-2, the V gene TRBV6-5, with D unresolved. Per the germline V gene, CDR1 is MNHEY and CDR2 is SVGAGI. V was pared by 0 bases and J by 1 base, with 9 bases between. The CDR3 has 15 residues. The CDR3 DNA follows: TGTGCCAGCAGTTACTCGAGGAGAGATAACTATGGCTACACCTTC. Protein sequence: CASSYSRRDNYGYTF.

The J gene is TRBJ2-3, the V gene TRBV29-1; D uncertain. This CDR3 is 11 amino acids long. V lost 3 bases to trimming and J lost 2 bases, with 3 bases between them. Germline-derived CDR1 and CDR2 are SQVTM and ANQGSEA. The CDR3 coding sequence is TGCAGCGTTGACTACACAGATACGCAGTATTTT. It specifies CSVDYTDTQYF.

This clone was picked up a small number of times. The chain carries TRBV5-1 and TRBJ2-1; 7 bases are shared with TRBD2. J gave up 13 bases and V 7 bases, and 11 bases lay outside the gene matches. The germline V gene encodes CDR1 SGHRS and CDR2 YFSETQ. This CDR3 has 12 amino acids. The CDR3 reads CASRGEEGRQFF. The CDR3 region has the DNA TGCGCCAGCCGGGGGGAGGAGGGGCGTCAGTTCTTC.

As regards this clone: This specimen includes other DNA sequences encoding the same CDR3. The genes are TRBV2 and TRBJ2-7; 10 bases map to TRBD1. After removal of 1 base from V and 7 bases from J, the junction contained 4 bases not matched to a gene. This CDR3 contains 14 residues. Germline V gives CDR1 SNHLY, CDR2 FYNNEI. CDR3 sequence reads: CASSEGQGAREQYF. As DNA, the CDR3 is TGTGCCAGCAGTGAAGGACAGGGGGCCAGGGAGCAGTACTTC.

This chain connects TRBV7-9 to TRBJ1-2; D may be TRBD1 (6 bases). With 5 bases removed from V and 5 bases from J, the gap between germline ends came to 12 bases. The germline V gene has CDR1 SEHNR and CDR2 FQNEAQ (reference sequence). The CDR3 contains 13 residues. The CDR3 loop is CASSRGQVYGYTF. The CDR3 DNA reads as TGTGCCAGCAGCCGGGGACAAGTTTATGGCTACACCTTC. The full variable domain, its missing parts supplied by reference TRBV7-9 and TRBJ1-2, is DTGVSQNPRHKITKRGQNVTFRCDPISEHNRLYWYRQTLGQGPEFLTYFQNEAQLEKSRLLSDRFSAERPKGSFSTLEIQRTEQGDSAMYLCASSRGQVYGYTFGSGTRLTVV.

The rearrangement joins TRBV7-2 to TRBJ2-7; D is possibly TRBD2 (5 bases). The CDR3 runs to 13 residues. Deletions cut 7 bases from V and 7 bases from J, with 17 bases between. Germline V gene lookup returns CDR1 SGHTA and CDR2 FQGNSA. CDR3 amino acids: CASIRQASGEQYF. The CDR3 nucleotides read TGTGCCAGCATTCGGCAGGCGTCGGGGGAGCAGTACTTC.

This clone has just a few counts. Within the sample, other DNA sequences also encode this same CDR3. V and J are TRBV29-1 and TRBJ1-1; D perhaps matches TRBD1 (6 bases). CDR3 length: 11 residues. Trimming cost V 3 bases and J 4 bases, with 6 bases left between them. Germline V gene sequence: CDR1 SQVTM, CDR2 ANQGSEA. The CDR3 DNA reads as TGCAGCGTTGACAGGGGCACTGAAGCTTTCTTT. Residues: CSVDRGTEAFF.

The chain uses TRBV7-7 and TRBJ2-5; 9 bases fit TRBD2. V trimming: 5 bases; J trimming: 5 bases; junction bases outside the gene matches: 18. CDR3 length: 18 amino acids. Germline CDR1 SSHAT, CDR2 FNYEAQ (reference sequence). Here the CDR3 reads CASSPGTSWGPLGETQYF. CDR3 nucleotide sequence: TGTGCCAGCAGCCCCGGGACTAGCTGGGGCCCACTTGGGGAGACCCAGTACTTC.

The table lists this clone with a few counts. The V call is TRBV6-6, the J call TRBJ2-3; 9 positions match TRBD2. This CDR3 is built from 13 residues. The germline CDR1 and CDR2 sequences are MNHNY and SVGAGI (reference sequence). V was clipped by 6 bases and J by 6 bases; unmatched bases: 4. This CDR3 is CASRLAGADTQYF. CDR3 sequence (DNA): TGTGCCAGCAGATTAGCGGGGGCCGATACGCAGTATTTT.

V is TRBV7-9 and J is TRBJ2-5, with D tentatively TRBD1 or TRBD2 (6 bases each). CDR1 and CDR2 (germline): SEHNR, FQNEAQ (reference sequence). Deletions cut 5 bases from V and 5 bases from J, with 12 bases between. This CDR3 is 13 amino acids long. The DNA of the CDR3 is TGTGCCAGCAGCGTAGGGGGGCCTGAGACCCAGTACTTC. Encoded protein: CASSVGGPETQYF.

The rearrangement uses TRBV21-1 and TRBJ2-7; TRBD1 is taken as the D call from the table, unchecked against the DNA. TRBV21-1 is annotated as a pseudogene. The CDR3 runs to 13 residues. CDR3 bases: TGTGCCATATGGGACAGGTCCTCCTACGAGCAGTACTTC. Translation: CAIWDRSSYEQYF.

Remarks on this clone: One end of the junction varies from germline; a read error may be responsible. The V gene is TRBV7-2, the J gene TRBJ2-3; 8 nucleotides agree with TRBD2. This CDR3 is built from 17 residues. The germline V gene has CDR1 SGHTA and CDR2 FQGNSA. CDR3 in amino acids: CASRLEASGLITDTQYF. CDR3 nucleotide sequence: TGTGCCAGCCGCTTAGAGGCTAGCGGGTTAATCACAGATACGCAGTATTTT.

The gene calls are TRBV5-4 and TRBJ1-2; 9 nucleotides align to TRBD1. Trimming removed 4 bases from V and 8 bases from J; junction bases left unmatched: 6. In germline, CDR1 is SGHNT, CDR2 YYREEE (reference sequence). CDR3 length: 13 residues. The CDR3 loop is CASSPRQGEGYTF. CDR3 nucleotide sequence: TGTGCCAGCAGCCCCCGACAGGGGGAAGGCTACACCTTC.

The chain couples TRBV18 to TRBJ2-5; 10 nucleotides match TRBD2. This CDR3 has 18 residues. Germline V gene lookup returns CDR1 KGHSH and CDR2 LQKENI. Trimming cost V 0 bases and J 5 bases; bases outside gene matches: 12. The CDR3 reads CASSPPIASGGARETQYF. The CDR3 DNA reads TGTGCCAGCTCACCACCGATTGCCAGCGGGGGGGCTCGTGAGACCCAGTACTTC.

The chain joins TRBV28 to TRBJ2-6; possible D gene TRBD1, 5 bases. The germline V and J ends were trimmed by 2 bases and 4 bases, with 15 bases remaining between them. The CDR3 spans 17 residues. The germline V gene encodes CDR1 MDHEN and CDR2 SYDVKM. CDR3 nucleotides: TGTGCCAGCAGTTTAAGGCTAGGGGTGTCCGGGGCCAACGTCCTGACTTTC. Residues: CASSLRLGVSGANVLTF.

V gene TRBV6-5 combines with J gene TRBJ1-1; D unresolved. V was cut by 0 bases and J by 2 bases, with 7 bases left in between. Germline-derived CDR1 and CDR2 are MNHEY and SVGAGI. The CDR3 contains 14 residues. This CDR3 is CASSYSGSNTEAFF. CDR3 coding DNA: TGTGCCAGCAGTTACTCGGGCAGCAACACTGAAGCTTTCTTT.

This chain uses TRBV29-1 with TRBJ1-2; 10 bases agree with TRBD1. Germline V gene sequence: CDR1 SQVTM, CDR2 ANQGSEA. CDR3 size: 16 residues. Unmatched junction bases numbered 11, after V lost 7 bases and J lost 0 bases. DNA of the CDR3: TGCAGCGGACGGACAGGGGGGAGGGAGGCTAACTATGGCTACACCTTC. It is translated as CSGRTGGREANYGYTF. The full variable domain, its missing parts supplied by reference TRBV29-1 and TRBJ1-2, is SAVISQKPSRDICQRGTSLTIQCQVDSQVTMMFWYRQQPGQSLTLIATANQGSEATYESGFVIDKFPISRPNLTFSTLTVSNMSPEDSSIYLCSGRTGGREANYGYTFGSGTRLTVV.

V is TRBV4-3 and J is TRBJ2-1; D is perhaps TRBD2 (7 bases). This CDR3 is 15 amino acids long. CDR1 is LGHNA and CDR2 is YSLEER in the germline V gene. The ends were cut back, 1 base at V and 2 bases at J, with 9 bases in the middle. CDR3 coding DNA: TGCGCCAGCAGCCAAGTAGGGGGGGCCTACAATGAGCAGTTCTTC. This translates into CASSQVGGAYNEQFF.

The chain recombines TRBV5-4 with TRBJ2-3, with TRBD2 identical over 8 bases. The CDR3 is 15 residues long. Germline CDR1 and CDR2: SGHNT and YYREEE (reference sequence). J was trimmed by 3 bases and V by 9 bases; bases with no gene match: 12. CDR3 nucleotides: TGTGCCACTGTAACGGGGGGGCCTGGGACAGATACGCAGTATTTT. Protein product: CATVTGGPGTDTQYF.

CDR3: CASSQEVSVGTSLSYEQYF. The CDR3 DNA reads as TGCGCCAGCAGCCAAGAAGTATCGGTAGGGACTTCTCTCTCCTACGAGCAGTACTTC. V usage is TRBV4-3 and J usage is TRBJ2-7; D is possibly TRBD2 (6 bases). Germline V gene sequence: CDR1 LGHNA, CDR2 YSLEER. This CDR3 is 19 amino acids long. Trimming took off 0 bases at V and 0 bases at J, with 21 bases between the two ends.

In this sample, this clone turned up a few times. V usage is TRBV4-2 and J usage is TRBJ1-2; D not certain. CDR3 size: 16 residues. Per germline, CDR1 LGHNA and CDR2 YNFKEQ. Trimming pared 0 bases from V and 4 bases from J, leaving 15 bases between. CDR3 sequence reads: CASSQDSGSEFYGYTF. DNA for the CDR3: TGTGCCAGCAGCCAAGATTCCGGCAGCGAGTTCTATGGCTACACCTTC.

The V call is TRBV9, the J call TRBJ2-6; no clear D. This CDR3 is built from 16 residues. Germline V CDR1 and CDR2: SGDLS, YYNGEE. V was cut by 1 base and J by 0 bases, with 8 bases left in between. The CDR3 nucleotides read TGTGCCAGCAGCGTAACGGGTAGCTCTGGGGCCAACGTCCTGACTTTC. Its translation: CASSVTGSSGANVLTF.

The rearrangement joins TRBV7-3 to TRBJ2-5; D may be TRBD1 (7 bases). Germline V gene lookup returns CDR1 SGHTA and CDR2 FQGTGA. Trimming removed 5 bases from V and 5 bases from J, with 24 bases in between. The CDR3 is 17 residues long. As DNA, the CDR3 is TGTGCCAGCAGCCCCCAGGGGGGTGGTGCCTTACGGGAGACCCAGTACTTC. It encodes CASSPQGGGALRETQYF.

The CDR3 sequence is CASSPTVASSNTEAFF. The CDR3 DNA is TGCGCCAGCAGCCCTACCGTCGCATCCTCGAACACTGAAGCTTTCTTT. The chain couples TRBV5-1 to TRBJ1-1; no clear D. V dropped 4 bases and J dropped 1 base, with 17 bases sitting between them. Germline CDR1 SGHRS, CDR2 YFSETQ. The CDR3 has 16 amino acids.